The present TCR beta chain was sequenced within a study of blood T cell repertoires in COVID-19. This CDR3 is built from 11 residues. CDR1 is LGHNT and CDR2 is FRNRAP in the germline V gene. V lost 4 bases and J 2 bases, leaving 3 bases between the germline ends. Here immunoSEQ multiplex PCR was the method, and the copy in TCRdb shows in-frame clones only, minus some. Of 120,000 or so clones in the sample, roughly 90% are singletons; the top ten hold 7.7%. This clonotype was sampled from a human donor in a cohort sampled during active COVID-19. The sequencing input was peripheral blood. This rearrangement joins TRBV12-5 to TRBJ2-7; D unresolved. The CDR3 nucleotides are TGTGCTAGTGGTTCCACCTACGAGCAGTACTTC. It encodes CASGSTYEQYF.